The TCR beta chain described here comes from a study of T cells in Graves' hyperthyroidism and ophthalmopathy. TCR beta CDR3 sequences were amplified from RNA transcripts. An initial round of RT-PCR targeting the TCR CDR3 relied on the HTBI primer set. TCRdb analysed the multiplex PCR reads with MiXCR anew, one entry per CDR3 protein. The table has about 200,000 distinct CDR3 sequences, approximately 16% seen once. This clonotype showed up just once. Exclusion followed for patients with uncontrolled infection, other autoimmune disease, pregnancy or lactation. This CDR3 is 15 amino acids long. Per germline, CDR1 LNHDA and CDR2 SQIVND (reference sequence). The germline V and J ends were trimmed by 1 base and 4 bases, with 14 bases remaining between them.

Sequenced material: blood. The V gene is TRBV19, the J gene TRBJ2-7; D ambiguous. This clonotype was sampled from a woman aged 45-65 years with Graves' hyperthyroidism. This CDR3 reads CASSIGEEMAYEQYF. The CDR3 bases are TGTGCCAGTAGTATAGGTGAGGAAATGGCTTACGAGCAGTACTTC.